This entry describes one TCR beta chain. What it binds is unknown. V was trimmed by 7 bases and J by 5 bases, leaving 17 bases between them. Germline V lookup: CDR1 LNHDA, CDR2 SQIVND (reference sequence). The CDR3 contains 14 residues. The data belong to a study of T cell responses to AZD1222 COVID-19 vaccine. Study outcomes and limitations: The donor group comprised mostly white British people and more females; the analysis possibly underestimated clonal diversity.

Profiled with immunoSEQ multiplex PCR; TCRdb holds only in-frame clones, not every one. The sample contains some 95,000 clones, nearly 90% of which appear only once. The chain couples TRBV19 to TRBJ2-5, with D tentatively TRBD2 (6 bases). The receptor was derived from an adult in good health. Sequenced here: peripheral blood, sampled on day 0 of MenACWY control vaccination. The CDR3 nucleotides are TGTGCCAGTAAGCGGGCTGGTCATCTGGAGACCCAGTACTTC. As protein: CASKRAGHLETQYF.